Listed below are T cell receptor beta chains from one sample, sequenced in a study of memory CD4+ T cells and cytomegalovirus serostatus. Clones were read by immunoSEQ multiplex PCR, and TCRdb kept only the in-frame ones, dropping some. The sample yields tens of thousands of clones, 82% seen once. Input material: memory CD4+ T cells from blood. These receptor sequences come from an adult in good health and CMV-seronegative. The CDR3 runs from the conserved cysteine through the conserved F or W. The D gene is left open where the match is weak. Clone size appears in some rows only: once, few, many, or a class for an expanded clone.

CDR3aa	CDR3nt	d_gene	len	abundance	j_gene	v_gene
CASGTGGMYEQFF	TGCGCCAGTGGGACAGGGGGCATGTATGAGCAGTTCTTC	TRBD1	13	NA	TRBJ2-1	TRBV5-1
CASRRGTDTGELFF	TGTGCCAGCAGGAGGGGGACTGACACCGGGGAGCTGTTTTTT	NA	14	NA	TRBJ2-2	TRBV11-3
CASREDTNSPLHF	TGCGCCAGCCGGGAAGACACTAATTCACCCCTCCACTTT	NA	13	NA	TRBJ1-6	TRBV5-1
CASRANRGRGTEAFF	TGTGCCAGCCGTGCTAACAGGGGGCGCGGGACTGAAGCTTTCTTT	TRBD1	15	once	TRBJ1-1	TRBV11-2
CASSSSLIAGGPFETQYF	TGTGCCAGCAGCTCCTCCTTAATAGCGGGGGGGCCGTTTGAGACCCAGTACTTC	TRBD2	18	NA	TRBJ2-5	TRBV7-9
CASSPQKGYEQYF	TGCGCCAGCAGCCCCCAGAAGGGCTACGAGCAGTACTTC	NA	13	NA	TRBJ2-7	TRBV4-3
CASSLQGAKNIQYF	TGTGCCAGCAGCCTTCAGGGGGCCAAAAACATTCAGTACTTC	NA	14	NA	TRBJ2-4	TRBV4-2
CASSRPGTGLYEQYF	TGTGCCAGCAGCCGACCCGGGACAGGGCTCTACGAGCAGTACTTC	TRBD1	15	NA	TRBJ2-7	TRBV28
CASSLAGVPSDEQFF	TGCGCCAGCAGCCTAGCGGGGGTCCCCAGTGATGAGCAGTTCTTC	TRBD2	15	once	TRBJ2-1	TRBV5-1
CASSSRQGSGNQPQHF	TGTGCCAGCAGTTCTCGACAGGGGAGTGGCAATCAGCCCCAGCATTTT	TRBD1	16	NA	TRBJ1-5	TRBV6-6
CASSPGRISSYNSPLHF	TGTGCCAGCAGCCCGGGACGGATAAGCTCCTATAATTCACCCCTCCACTTT	NA	17	NA	TRBJ1-6	TRBV2
CASSVGILAGGKAKNIQYF	TGTGCCAGCAGCGTAGGGATCCTAGCGGGGGGGAAAGCCAAAAACATTCAGTACTTC	TRBD2	19	few	TRBJ2-4	TRBV9
CASRERLAGRASTDTQYF	TGTGCCAGCAGAGAAAGACTAGCGGGGCGGGCTAGCACAGATACGCAGTATTTT	TRBD2	18	NA	TRBJ2-3	TRBV2
CASSRDRRTEAFF	TGTGCCAGCAGCCGGGACAGGCGCACTGAAGCTTTCTTT	TRBD1	13	NA	TRBJ1-1	TRBV6-5
CATSRDRLGNEKLFF	TGTGCCACCAGCAGAGACCGGTTGGGCAATGAAAAACTGTTTTTT	NA	15	NA	TRBJ1-4	TRBV15
CSASGGTEAFF	TGCAGTGCTTCCGGGGGTACTGAAGCTTTCTTT	NA	11	NA	TRBJ1-1	TRBV20-1